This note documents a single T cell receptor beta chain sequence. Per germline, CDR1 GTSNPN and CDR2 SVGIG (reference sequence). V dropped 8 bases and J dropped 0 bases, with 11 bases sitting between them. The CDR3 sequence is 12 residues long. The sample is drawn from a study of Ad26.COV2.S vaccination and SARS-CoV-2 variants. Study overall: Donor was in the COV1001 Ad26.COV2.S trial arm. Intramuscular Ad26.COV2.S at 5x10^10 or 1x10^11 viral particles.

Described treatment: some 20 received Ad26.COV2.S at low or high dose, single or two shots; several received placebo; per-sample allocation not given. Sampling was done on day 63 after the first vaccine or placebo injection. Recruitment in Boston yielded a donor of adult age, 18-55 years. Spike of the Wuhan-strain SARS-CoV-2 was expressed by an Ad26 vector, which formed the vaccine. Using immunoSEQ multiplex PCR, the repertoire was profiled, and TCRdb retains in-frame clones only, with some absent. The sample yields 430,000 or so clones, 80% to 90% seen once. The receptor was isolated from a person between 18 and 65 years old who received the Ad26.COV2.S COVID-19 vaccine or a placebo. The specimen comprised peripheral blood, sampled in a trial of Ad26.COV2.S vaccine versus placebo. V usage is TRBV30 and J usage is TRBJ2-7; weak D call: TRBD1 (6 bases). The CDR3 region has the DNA TGTGCCGGCCAACAGGGCTCCTACGAGCAGTACTTC. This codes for CAGQQGSYEQYF.